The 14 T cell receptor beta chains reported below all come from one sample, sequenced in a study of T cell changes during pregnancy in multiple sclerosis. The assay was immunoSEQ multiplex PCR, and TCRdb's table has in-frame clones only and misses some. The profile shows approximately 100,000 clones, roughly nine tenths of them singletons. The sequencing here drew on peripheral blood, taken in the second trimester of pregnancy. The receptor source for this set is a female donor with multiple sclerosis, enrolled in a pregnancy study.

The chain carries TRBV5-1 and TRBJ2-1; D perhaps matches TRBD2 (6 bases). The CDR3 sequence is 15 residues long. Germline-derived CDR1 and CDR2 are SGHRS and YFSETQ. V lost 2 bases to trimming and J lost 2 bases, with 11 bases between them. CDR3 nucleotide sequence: TGCGCCAGCAGCTTTAGCGGCGTTGCCTACAATGAGCAGTTCTTC. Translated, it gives CASSFSGVAYNEQFF.

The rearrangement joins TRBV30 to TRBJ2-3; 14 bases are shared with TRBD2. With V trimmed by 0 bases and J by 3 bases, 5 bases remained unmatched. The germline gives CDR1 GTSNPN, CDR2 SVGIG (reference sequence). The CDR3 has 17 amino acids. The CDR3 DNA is TGTGCCTGGAGTGTAGGACTAGCGGGGGGAGGGACAGATACGCAGTATTTT. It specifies CAWSVGLAGGGTDTQYF.

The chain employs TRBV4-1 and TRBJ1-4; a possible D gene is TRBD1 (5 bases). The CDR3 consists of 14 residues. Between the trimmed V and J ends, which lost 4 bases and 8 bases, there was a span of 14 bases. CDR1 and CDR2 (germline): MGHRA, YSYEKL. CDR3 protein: CASSPPDSQEKLFF. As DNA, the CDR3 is TGCGCCAGCAGCCCCCCCGACAGTCAGGAAAAACTGTTTTTT.

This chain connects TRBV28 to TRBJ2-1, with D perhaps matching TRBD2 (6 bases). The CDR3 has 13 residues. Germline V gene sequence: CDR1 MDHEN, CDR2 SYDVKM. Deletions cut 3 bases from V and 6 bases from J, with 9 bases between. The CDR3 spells CASSLGGANEQFF. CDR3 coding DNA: TGTGCCAGCAGTTTGGGGGGAGCCAATGAGCAGTTCTTC.

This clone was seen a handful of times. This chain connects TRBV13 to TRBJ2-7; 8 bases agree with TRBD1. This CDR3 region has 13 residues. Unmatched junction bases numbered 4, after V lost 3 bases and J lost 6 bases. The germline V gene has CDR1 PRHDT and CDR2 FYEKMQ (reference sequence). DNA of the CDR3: TGTGCCAGCAGCTTGACAGGGGCAAGCGAGCAGTACTTC. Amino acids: CASSLTGASEQYF.

The chain's CDR3 is CASGGANTGELFF. CDR3 nucleotides: TGTGCCAGCGGGGGGGCGAACACCGGGGAGCTGTTTTTT. The rearrangement uses TRBV27 and TRBJ2-2; the match to TRBD2 covers 7 bases. CDR1 and CDR2 from the germline V gene are MNHEY and SMNVEV (reference sequence). Unmatched junction bases numbered 0, after V lost 8 bases and J lost 0 bases. This CDR3 region has 13 residues.

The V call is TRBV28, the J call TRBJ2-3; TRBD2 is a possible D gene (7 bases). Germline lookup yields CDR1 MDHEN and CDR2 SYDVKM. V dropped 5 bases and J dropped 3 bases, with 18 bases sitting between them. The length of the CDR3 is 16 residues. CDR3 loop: CASSTPGGRGTDTQYF. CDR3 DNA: TGTGCCAGCAGTACCCCCGGGGGGCGTGGGACAGATACGCAGTATTTT.

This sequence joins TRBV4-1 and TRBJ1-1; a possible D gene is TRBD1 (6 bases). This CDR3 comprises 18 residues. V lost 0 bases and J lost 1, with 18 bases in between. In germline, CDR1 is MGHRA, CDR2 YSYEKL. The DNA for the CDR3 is TGCGCCAGCAGCCAAGAATTGGGGACCGGGACATCGAACACTGAAGCTTTCTTT. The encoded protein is CASSQELGTGTSNTEAFF.

The CDR3, as DNA: TGTGCCAGCAGCTTAACTCCTCACGATTCACCCCTCCACTTT. This codes for CASSLTPHDSPLHF. The chain is built from TRBV7-2 and TRBJ1-6; the D is unclear. CDR1 is SGHTA and CDR2 is FQGNSA in the germline V gene. CDR3 size: 14 residues. Between the trimmed V and J ends, which lost 2 bases and 8 bases, there was a span of 10 bases.

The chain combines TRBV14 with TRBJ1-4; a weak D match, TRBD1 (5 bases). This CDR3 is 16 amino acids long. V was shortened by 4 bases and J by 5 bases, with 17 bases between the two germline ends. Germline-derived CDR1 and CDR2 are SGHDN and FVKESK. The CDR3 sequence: CASSRSQGLRNEKLFF. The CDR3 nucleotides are TGTGCCAGCAGCCGATCCCAGGGACTGAGAAATGAAAAACTGTTTTTT.

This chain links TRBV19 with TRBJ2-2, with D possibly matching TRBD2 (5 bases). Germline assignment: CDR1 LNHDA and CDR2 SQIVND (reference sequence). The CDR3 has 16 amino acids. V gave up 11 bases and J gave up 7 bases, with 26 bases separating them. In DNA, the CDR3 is TGTGCCTCATCCCCCCAACGGGGAACCTTGAGCGGGGAGCTGTTTTTT. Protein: CASSPQRGTLSGELFF.

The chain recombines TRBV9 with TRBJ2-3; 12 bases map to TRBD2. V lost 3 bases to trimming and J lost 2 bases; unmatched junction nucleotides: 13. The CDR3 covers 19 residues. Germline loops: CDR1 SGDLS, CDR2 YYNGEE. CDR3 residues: CASSAGLAGIKYSTDTQYF. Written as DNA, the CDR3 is TGTGCCAGCAGCGCGGGACTAGCGGGCATTAAGTATTCCACAGATACGCAGTATTTT.

The CDR3, as DNA: TGTGCCAGCAGCTCTCCTAGCGGGTTGTACAATGAGCAGTTCTTC. Protein: CASSSPSGLYNEQFF. The chain joins TRBV7-2 to TRBJ2-1, with 8 bases that match TRBD2. This CDR3 is built from 15 residues. Per germline, CDR1 SGHTA and CDR2 FQGNSA. V lost 4 bases, J lost 4 bases, and 6 bases stayed unmatched.

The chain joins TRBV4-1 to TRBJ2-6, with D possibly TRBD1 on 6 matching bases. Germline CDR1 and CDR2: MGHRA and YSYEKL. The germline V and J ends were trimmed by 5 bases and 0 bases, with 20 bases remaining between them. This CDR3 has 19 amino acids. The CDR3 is CASSNLQGRQISGANVLTF. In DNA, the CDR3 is TGCGCCAGCAGCAACCTCCAGGGGCGCCAAATCTCTGGGGCCAACGTCCTGACTTTC.